The 31 T cell receptor beta chains below all came from one sample that was sequenced in a study of blood T cells in healthy people across ages. With a J-beta primer mix and a sample-barcoded 5' primer, a second PCR ran about 6 to 11 cycles. TCRdb used MiXCR to reprocess the 5' RACE reads, holding one entry per CDR3 protein. The top ten clones hold roughly 13% of a sample with about 1.1 million distinct CDR3 sequences, roughly two fifths of them seen once. Sequenced input: blood. These receptors originate from a young man in good health.

This chain uses TRBV12-3 or TRBV12-4 with TRBJ2-1; 9 nucleotides agree with TRBD1. The CDR3 is made up of 15 amino acids. V shed 6 bases and J 4 bases; nucleotides not matched to a gene: 7. CDR3 residues: CASSRTGTGYNEQFF. The CDR3 nucleotides read TGTGCCAGCAGCCGGACCGGGACAGGGTACAATGAGCAGTTCTTC.

This CDR3 reads CAIRDMGAYISTGELFF. The CDR3 DNA reads TGTGCCATCAGAGACATGGGGGCTTACATTAGCACCGGGGAGCTGTTTTTT. The chain joins TRBV10-3 to TRBJ2-2; tentative D call: TRBD1 (6 bases). Deletions cut 6 bases from V and 4 bases from J, with 21 bases between. Per germline, CDR1 ENHRY and CDR2 SYGVKD. CDR3 length: 17 amino acids.

The chain has TRBV30 and TRBJ1-2; D unclear. The CDR3 has 12 amino acids. Per the germline V gene, CDR1 is GTSNPN and CDR2 is SVGIG (reference sequence). The V and J ends lost 5 bases and 5 bases respectively, with 12 bases between them. This chain's CDR3 is CAWEIGKYGYTF. CDR3 in DNA: TGTGCCTGGGAAATTGGAAAATATGGCTACACCTTC.

The count of this clonotype is one. At one boundary the junction diverges from the germline segment, which might be a read error. V gene TRBV10-3 combines with J gene TRBJ2-7; 8 bases map to TRBD2. The CDR3 loop spans 13 amino acids. CDR1 and CDR2 from the germline V gene are ENHRY and SYGVKD. CDR3 in DNA: TGTACCATCAGTGAGACTAGCGTCCACGAGCAGTACTTC. Residues: CTISETSVHEQYF.

The V and J genes are TRBV6-5 and TRBJ1-5; D remains ambiguous. V was trimmed by 6 bases and J by 4 bases, leaving 16 bases between them. This CDR3 is 15 amino acids long. The germline CDR1 and CDR2 sequences are MNHEY and SVGAGI. CDR3 sequence (DNA): TGTGCCAGCAGGGAACATACCATACCTAATCAGCCCCAGCATTTT. Its protein is CASREHTIPNQPQHF.

The sample holds a few counts of this clonotype. The V call is TRBV7-8, the J call TRBJ2-1, with a possible D match to TRBD1 (5 bases). Between the trimmed V and J ends, which lost 8 bases and 2 bases, there was a span of 10 bases. Per the germline V gene, CDR1 is SGHVS and CDR2 is FQNEAQ. The CDR3 extends over 13 amino acids. The CDR3 sequence: CASFQGTYNEQFF. The CDR3 coding sequence is TGTGCCAGCTTCCAGGGTACCTACAATGAGCAGTTCTTC.

There are many counts of this clonotype. This chain uses TRBV5-1 with TRBJ2-1; perhaps TRBD2 as D (5 bases). Trimming shortened V by 0 bases and J by 7 bases, and 8 bases separated the two germline ends. This CDR3 has 13 amino acids. From germline, CDR1 is SGHRS and CDR2 YFSETQ. CDR3 bases: TGCGCCAGCAGCTTGGGAGCGGATAATGAGCAGTTCTTC. Translating gives CASSLGADNEQFF.

The sample holds a few counts of this clonotype. This chain connects TRBV12-3 or TRBV12-4 to TRBJ1-6, with 11 positions matching TRBD1. The V segment lost 5 bases and the J segment 4 bases; nucleotides outside the gene matches: 4. The CDR3 totals 16 residues. In nucleotides, the CDR3 is TGTGCCAGCAGTGGACAGGGGGCAAGGTATAATTCACCCCTCCACTTT. It is translated as CASSGQGARYNSPLHF.

J is TRBJ2-3 and V is TRBV7-6, with 8 bases matching TRBD2. The CDR3 loop spans 17 amino acids. The trim removed 5 bases at V and 5 bases at J, leaving 15 bases unmatched. The germline CDR1 and CDR2 sequences are SGHVS and FNYEAQ. DNA of the CDR3: TGTGCCAGCAGCCCGCGAATAGTACTAGCGGACCGAGATACGCAGTATTTT. It translates to CASSPRIVLADRDTQYF.

This clonotype occurred a few times. The V gene is TRBV30, the J gene TRBJ1-2; D not resolved. V was trimmed by 0 bases and J by 8 bases, leaving 16 bases between them. The CDR3 covers 14 residues. Per germline, CDR1 GTSNPN and CDR2 SVGIG (reference sequence). This chain's CDR3 is CAWSVRIREYGYTF. Here the CDR3 DNA reads TGTGCCTGGAGTGTACGAATCCGGGAGTACGGCTACACCTTC.

This clonotype was seen once. This is likely a read error, given that the CDR3 carries no conserved phenylalanine or tryptophan at its end. The chain recombines TRBV7-8 with TRBJ2-1, with 7 bases identical to TRBD1. This CDR3 spans 15 amino acids. The J segment lost 5 bases and the V segment lost 5 bases, leaving 9 bases of the junction unmatched. Germline V CDR1 and CDR2: SGHVS, FQNEAQ. The CDR3 DNA is TGTGCCAGCAGCCCGACAGGGTTTAGGGACAATGAGCAGTTCATC. Amino acids: CASSPTGFRDNEQFI.

The CDR3 sequence: CASSATYTTNTEAFF. Written as DNA, the CDR3 is TGTGCCAGCAGCGCCACCTATACAACGAACACTGAAGCTTTCTTT. The V gene is TRBV7-2, the J gene TRBJ1-1; D unclear. Trimming took off 5 bases at V and 1 base at J, with 14 bases between the two ends. In germline, CDR1 is SGHTA, CDR2 FQGNSA. The CDR3 is 15 amino acids.

The V gene is TRBV12-3 or TRBV12-4, the J gene TRBJ2-3, with a weak D call TRBD2 (7 bases). The CDR3 runs 14 residues. V lost 7 bases to trimming and J lost 2 bases, with 13 bases between them. The CDR3 loop is CASKGGVLTDTQYF. CDR3 in DNA: TGTGCCAGCAAGGGGGGGGTGCTCACAGATACGCAGTATTTT.

Turning to this clonotype: The junction does not match germline at one end; this may be a read error. The chain uses TRBV11-2 and TRBJ2-2, with a weak D call TRBD2 (5 bases). The CDR3 loop spans 16 amino acids. Per germline, CDR1 SGHAT and CDR2 FQNNGV. The CDR3 DNA reads TGTGCCAGCAGCAGACTACTACCGTCGAATACCGGGGAGCTGTTTTTT. Translation: CASSRLLPSNTGELFF. The full variable domain, completed using reference TRBV11-2 and TRBJ2-2, is EAGVAQSPRYKIIEKRQSVAFWCNPISGHATLYWYQQILGQGPKLLIQFQNNGVVDDSQLPKDRFSAERLKGVDSTLKIQPAKLEDSAVYLCASSRLLPSNTGELFFGEGSRLTVL.

This chain links TRBV29-1 with TRBJ1-1; D is unresolved. The CDR3 is 14 amino acids. The germline gives CDR1 SQVTM, CDR2 ANQGSEA. Trimming left V 1 base short and J 6 bases short, with 15 bases between. The CDR3 sequence is CSVEGGVKGAEAFF. The CDR3 DNA follows: TGCAGCGTTGAAGGTGGGGTCAAAGGCGCTGAAGCTTTCTTT.

This clonotype has more than one count but fewer than ten. V gene TRBV4-1 combines with J gene TRBJ1-1, with D possibly being TRBD1 (6 bases). Germline V lookup: CDR1 MGHRA, CDR2 YSYEKL. CDR3 size: 15 residues. V was trimmed by 1 base and J by 6 bases, leaving 15 bases between them. The CDR3 DNA sequence: TGCGCCAGCAGCCAAGCGGGGGGCAGATTCGCTGAAGCTTTCTTT. Translating gives CASSQAGGRFAEAFF.

This clonotype was picked up a small number of times. CDR3 loop: CASSQISRTGTDEQYF. CDR3 nucleotide sequence: TGTGCCAGCAGTCAGATATCCCGGACAGGGACCGACGAGCAGTACTTC. This sequence joins TRBV27 and TRBJ2-7; 8 nucleotides line up with TRBD1. V trimming: 5 bases; J trimming: 5 bases; junction bases outside the gene matches: 14. The V gene's germline CDR1 is MNHEY and CDR2 SMNVEV (reference sequence). There are 16 residues in the CDR3.

J is TRBJ2-1 and V is TRBV12-3 or TRBV12-4, with 10 bases lining up with TRBD1. This CDR3 comprises 15 residues. Trimming cost V 6 bases and J 5 bases; bases outside gene matches: 7. The CDR3 nucleotides read TGTGCCAGCAGGGAAGGGGGACAGGGGAACAATGAGCAGTTCTTC. Encoded protein: CASREGGQGNNEQFF.

In the case of this clonotype: Because the CDR3's place on the DNA is in doubt, the DNA is left out and the CDR3 is given as listed by TCRdb. This chain uses TRBV7-3 with TRBJ2-3; the DNA was not compared with TRBD1, the D call given in the table. Germline CDR1 SGHTA, CDR2 FQGTGA. The CDR3 numbers 24 amino acids, ends counted. CDR3 protein: CASSLTDSIYGYTFGSGTTDTQYF.

A few counts support this clonotype. V usage is TRBV20-1 and J usage is TRBJ2-1; a weak D match, TRBD1 (6 bases). CDR1 is DFQATT and CDR2 is SNEGSKA in the germline V gene (reference sequence). The V end lost 3 bases, the J end lost 0 bases, and 15 bases lay between the germline ends. The CDR3 extends over 16 amino acids. CDR3 DNA sequence: TGCAGTGCTAGGTGGGGGCAGGGTAGCTCCTACAATGAGCAGTTCTTC. Translating gives CSARWGQGSSYNEQFF.

The chain recombines TRBV6-5 with TRBJ2-2; 9 nucleotides agree with TRBD2. Germline CDR1 MNHEY, CDR2 SVGAGI. Unmatched junction bases numbered 5, after V lost 6 bases and J lost 0 bases. The CDR3 sequence is 16 residues long. The CDR3 is CASRKTSGANTGELFF. The DNA for the CDR3 is TGTGCCAGCAGAAAGACTAGCGGCGCGAACACCGGGGAGCTGTTTTTT.

The chain is built from TRBV18 and TRBJ1-2, with D possibly TRBD1 on 5 matching bases. The CDR3 totals 13 residues. Germline V gene data show CDR1 as KGHSH and CDR2 as LQKENI. Deletions cut 3 bases from V and 7 bases from J, with 12 bases between. The CDR3 region is CASSPPSGSGYTF. The CDR3 DNA reads TGTGCCAGCTCACCCCCGTCAGGGAGTGGCTACACCTTC.

V usage is TRBV20-1 and J usage is TRBJ1-1; 10 bases match TRBD1. V lost 3 bases to trimming and J lost 3 bases; unmatched junction nucleotides: 7. The germline V gene has CDR1 DFQATT and CDR2 SNEGSKA (reference sequence). The CDR3 has 15 residues. The CDR3 nucleotides read TGCAGTGCTAGTGAGACAGGGGGCGGGGACACTGAAGCTTTCTTT. It encodes CSASETGGGDTEAFF.

V and J are TRBV20-1 and TRBJ1-2, with D perhaps TRBD1 (5 bases). Per the germline V gene, CDR1 is DFQATT and CDR2 is SNEGSKA (reference sequence). The V and J ends lost 6 bases and 2 bases respectively, with 16 bases between them. The CDR3 loop spans 14 amino acids. The CDR3 loop is CSARAAGGNYGYTF. The CDR3 bases are TGCAGTGCCCGTGCCGCGGGGGGAAACTATGGCTACACCTTC.

Only one count was recorded for this clonotype. This sequence joins TRBV7-3 and TRBJ1-2; no reliable D call. V gave up 6 bases and J gave up 8 bases, with 13 bases separating them. Germline CDR1 SGHTA, CDR2 FQGTGA. The CDR3 extends over 12 amino acids. This chain's CDR3 is CASSSGRGGYTF. The CDR3 nucleotides read TGTGCCAGCAGTTCTGGTCGTGGGGGCTACACCTTC.

The chain combines TRBV7-2 with TRBJ2-4; D is ambiguous. CDR1 is SGHTA and CDR2 is FQGNSA in the germline V gene. The CDR3 contains 17 residues. The V end was cut by 1 base, the J end by 0 bases, with 13 bases between. Here the CDR3 reads CASSLGQAELAKNIQYF. The CDR3 DNA is TGTGCCAGCAGCTTAGGTCAGGCAGAACTAGCCAAAAACATTCAGTACTTC.

This chain uses TRBV20-1 with TRBJ1-1, with D uncertain. Germline loops: CDR1 DFQATT, CDR2 SNEGSKA (reference sequence). Trimming cost V 2 bases and J 11 bases, with 21 bases left between them. This CDR3 region has 14 residues. In DNA form, the CDR3 reads TGCAGTGCTAGACCTTTGGCGGGCTCCTGGTCGGCTTTCTTT. It translates to CSARPLAGSWSAFF.

The genes are TRBV7-2 and TRBJ1-1, with a tentative D call TRBD1 (6 bases). Germline V gives CDR1 SGHTA, CDR2 FQGNSA. There are 13 residues in the CDR3. Trimming pared 4 bases from V and 8 bases from J, leaving 14 bases between. The DNA of the CDR3 is TGTGCCAGCAGCTCACAGGGTTCAGGGGAAGCTTTCTTT. This gives the protein CASSSQGSGEAFF.

The J gene is TRBJ1-4, the V gene TRBV10-3, with a tentative D call TRBD1 (5 bases). CDR1 is ENHRY and CDR2 is SYGVKD in the germline V gene. The CDR3 spans 14 residues. The V and J ends lost 4 bases and 8 bases respectively, with 14 bases between them. CDR3 sequence reads: CAISVDQGLEKLFF. In DNA form, the CDR3 reads TGTGCCATCAGTGTGGACCAGGGTTTGGAAAAACTGTTTTTT.

The sample holds a few counts of this clonotype. This rearrangement joins TRBV11-2 to TRBJ2-2; the D call may be TRBD1 or TRBD2 (5 bases each). Germline CDR1 and CDR2: SGHAT and FQNNGV. CDR3 length: 15 residues. Trimming left V 7 bases short and J 6 bases short, with 18 bases between. The CDR3 protein is CASIKAQGPAGELFF. The CDR3 coding sequence is TGTGCCAGCATTAAGGCCCAGGGACCCGCCGGGGAGCTGTTTTTT.

This clonotype was seen repeatedly, ten times or more. The chain carries TRBV7-2 and TRBJ2-7, with unresolved D. V dropped 1 base and J dropped 3 bases, with 13 bases sitting between them. The CDR3 length is 15 residues. CDR1 SGHTA and CDR2 FQGNSA come from the germline V gene. CDR3 residues: CASSLGPSGSYEQYF. The CDR3 bases are TGTGCCAGCAGCTTAGGCCCTAGTGGTAGCTACGAGCAGTACTTC.